The 24 T cell receptor beta chains in this list originate from one sample, sequenced in a study of identical twins (dated by TCRdb to between 2015 and 2016). Libraries came from 5' RACE. Instrument on record: Illumina HiSeq 2000. Through fastp at Q25 and MiXCR, TCRdb rebuilt clones from the public reads, retaining in-frame beta chains. Identical CDR3 protein sequences are pooled into one entry, listed with their most common genes and DNA. In all, the sample holds some 240,000 distinct CDR3 sequences, and more than 9% of those were seen once. The ten top clones hold more than 8% of the sample. The source material was memory T cells sorted from blood. The sample's cell subset or site label, in plain terms: CD45RO+ enriched T cells. All receptors come from a man aged 45-65 years in good health.

This clonotype has a count of ten or more. The CDR3 sequence is CASSPTGTGHSPLHF. The CDR3 DNA reads TGCGCCAGCAGCCCCACCGGGACAGGGCATTCACCCCTCCACTTT. The rearrangement links TRBV5-1 to TRBJ1-6; 9 bases line up with TRBD1. The germline gives CDR1 SGHRS, CDR2 YFSETQ. V was pared by 4 bases and J by 8 bases, with 7 bases of the junction left unmatched. The CDR3 has 15 residues.

This clonotype came up a few times. The chain joins TRBV27 to TRBJ2-7; 11 bases agree with TRBD1. V trimming: 5 bases; J trimming: 7 bases; junction bases outside the gene matches: 7. The germline V gene has CDR1 MNHEY and CDR2 SMNVEV (reference sequence). The CDR3 is made up of 14 amino acids. This CDR3 reads CASSPRTGGREQYF. CDR3 nucleotide sequence: TGTGCCAGCAGTCCCCGGACAGGGGGCAGGGAGCAGTACTTC.

The genes are TRBV18 and TRBJ1-6, with D possibly matching TRBD1 (5 bases). V was pared by 2 bases and J by 7 bases, with 15 bases between. Germline CDR1 is KGHSH and CDR2 is LQKENI. This CDR3 comprises 16 residues. The CDR3 sequence is CASSPEMGRLNSPLHF. The CDR3, as DNA: TGTGCCAGCTCACCAGAGATGGGACGGCTCAATTCACCCCTCCACTTT. Full variable domain (rest looked up from reference TRBV18 and TRBJ1-6): NAGVMQNPRHLVRRRGQEARLRCSPMKGHSHVYWYRQLPEEGLKFMVYLQKENIIDESGMPKERFSAEFPKEGPSILRIQQVVRGDSAAYFCASSPEMGRLNSPLHFGNGTRLTVT.

This clonotype was seen at least ten times. This chain uses TRBV12-3 or TRBV12-4 with TRBJ1-5; D not resolved. The CDR3 totals 14 residues. Trimming shortened V by 2 bases and J by 7 bases, and 12 bases separated the two germline ends. CDR3 protein: CASSLSGSRQPQHF. As DNA, the CDR3 is TGTGCCAGCAGTTTAAGCGGGTCTCGACAGCCCCAGCATTTT.

V is TRBV7-2 and J is TRBJ2-2; D might be TRBD1 (6 bases). V was clipped by 2 bases and J by 4 bases, with 11 bases between them. Germline V gene sequence: CDR1 SGHTA, CDR2 FQGNSA. CDR3 length: 15 amino acids. The CDR3 nucleotides read TGTGCCAGCAGCTTATTGGGACAAACCACCGGGGAGCTGTTTTTT. It yields the protein CASSLLGQTTGELFF.

In this sample, this clonotype turned up a few times. V gene TRBV28 combines with J gene TRBJ1-2; no clear D. V dropped 5 bases and J dropped 6 bases, with 19 bases sitting between them. This CDR3 contains 15 residues. Looked up from germline, CDR1 is MDHEN and CDR2 is SYDVKM. This CDR3 reads CASSISPGQAHGYTF. The CDR3 DNA reads TGTGCCAGCAGTATCTCCCCGGGCCAGGCCCATGGCTACACCTTC.

This clonotype was counted many times. The CDR3 reads CASSQGLTVSGANVLTF. CDR3 DNA sequence: TGTGCCAGCAGCCAAGGATTGACAGTCTCTGGGGCCAACGTCCTGACTTTC. The V and J genes are TRBV3-1 and TRBJ2-6; a weak D match, TRBD1 (5 bases). CDR1 is LGHDT, CDR2 YNNKEL, per germline (reference sequence). The CDR3 is 17 residues long. Trimming left V 1 base short and J 0 bases short, with 10 bases between.

Many counts were recorded for this clonotype. The V and J genes are TRBV11-3 and TRBJ2-7; no definite D call. Trimming left V 1 base short and J 3 bases short, with 10 bases between. Per the germline V gene, CDR1 is SGHNT and CDR2 is YENEEA. The CDR3 runs to 14 residues. The CDR3 sequence: CASSLAGGDYEQYF. CDR3 sequence (DNA): TGTGCCAGCAGCTTAGCAGGCGGCGACTACGAGCAGTACTTC.

In this sample, this clonotype turned up many times. The J gene is TRBJ1-1, the V gene TRBV11-2, with 8 nucleotides matching TRBD1. V lost 5 bases to trimming and J lost 3 bases; unmatched junction nucleotides: 11. Germline V gene lookup returns CDR1 SGHAT and CDR2 FQNNGV. The CDR3 length is 16 residues. CDR3 protein: CASSAFADRVDTEAFF. CDR3 DNA sequence: TGTGCCAGCAGCGCTTTCGCGGACAGGGTGGACACTGAAGCTTTCTTT.

This clonotype was found a few times. The genes are TRBV20-1 and TRBJ1-1, with a possible D match to TRBD1 (6 bases). The germline V gene encodes CDR1 DFQATT and CDR2 SNEGSKA (reference sequence). This CDR3 has 14 residues. V was clipped by 5 bases and J by 4 bases, with 17 bases between them. The CDR3 sequence: CSARRGAAITEAFF. The CDR3 nucleotides are TGCAGTGCTCGGAGGGGGGCAGCCATCACTGAAGCTTTCTTT.

The rearrangement uses TRBV5-1 and TRBJ2-7, with 11 bases that match TRBD1. The J segment lost 4 bases and the V segment lost 0 bases, leaving 3 bases of the junction unmatched. This CDR3 has 15 residues. Germline CDR1 and CDR2: SGHRS and YFSETQ. The CDR3 sequence: CASSLGGQGVYEQYF. The CDR3 coding sequence is TGCGCCAGCAGCTTGGGGGGACAGGGGGTTTACGAGCAGTACTTC.

This clonotype has only a few counts. The rearrangement joins TRBV5-5 to TRBJ2-7, with unresolved D. In germline, CDR1 is SGHKS, CDR2 YYEKEE (reference sequence). The CDR3 runs 14 residues. Deletions cut 0 bases from V and 1 base from J, with 8 bases between. The CDR3 here is CASSLALRSYEQYF. The CDR3 DNA follows: TGTGCCAGCAGCTTGGCCTTACGGTCCTACGAGCAGTACTTC.

The chain uses TRBV20-1 and TRBJ2-6, with 8 bases matching TRBD1. The J segment lost 0 bases and the V segment lost 0 bases, leaving 10 bases of the junction unmatched. Germline V CDR1 and CDR2: DFQATT, SNEGSKA (reference sequence). There are 19 residues in the CDR3. DNA for the CDR3: TGCAGTGCTAGAGATCCGGGGAGACAGGGGAGCTCTGGGGCCAACGTCCTGACTTTC. Protein sequence: CSARDPGRQGSSGANVLTF.

The V gene is TRBV18, the J gene TRBJ1-1, with D unclear. Trimming took 2 bases from V and 7 from J, leaving 11 bases between them. From germline, CDR1 is KGHSH and CDR2 LQKENI. This CDR3 comprises 13 residues. The chain's CDR3 is CASSPAGTGEAFF. The CDR3 DNA is TGTGCCAGCTCACCAGCCGGCACGGGTGAAGCTTTCTTT. Supplemented by reference TRBV18 and TRBJ1-1, the full variable domain reads NAGVMQNPRHLVRRRGQEARLRCSPMKGHSHVYWYRQLPEEGLKFMVYLQKENIIDESGMPKERFSAEFPKEGPSILRIQQVVRGDSAAYFCASSPAGTGEAFFGQGTRLTVV.

At least ten counts were recorded for this clonotype. This chain links TRBV10-3 with TRBJ2-7; TRBD1 might be the D (5 bases). The CDR3 is 12 residues long. Germline V CDR1 and CDR2: ENHRY, SYGVKD. V was shortened by 5 bases and J by 2 bases, with 7 bases between the two germline ends. CDR3 amino acids: CAISSTAYEQYF. CDR3 bases: TGTGCCATCAGTTCGACAGCCTACGAGCAGTACTTC.

This clonotype has only a few counts. The chain combines TRBV7-8 with TRBJ2-1; 7 nucleotides match TRBD2. The germline CDR1 and CDR2 sequences are SGHVS and FQNEAQ. V lost 1 base, J lost 10 bases, and 4 bases stayed unmatched. The CDR3 has 13 amino acids. In DNA, the CDR3 is TGTGCCAGCAGCTTAGTCGGGAGGCGAGAGCAGTTCTTC. Protein: CASSLVGRREQFF.

The chain carries TRBV3-1 and TRBJ2-1; possible D gene TRBD1, 6 bases. Germline V gives CDR1 LGHDT, CDR2 YNNKEL (reference sequence). The V gene lost 0 bases and the J gene lost 2 bases, with 8 bases spanning the gap. The CDR3 is made up of 15 amino acids. The CDR3 sequence: CASSQEGTPYNEQFF. CDR3 bases: TGTGCCAGCAGCCAAGAAGGGACACCCTACAATGAGCAGTTCTTC.

V is TRBV10-3 and J is TRBJ2-2; TRBD2 agrees at 8 bases. The CDR3 sequence is 17 residues long. Per the germline V gene, CDR1 is ENHRY and CDR2 is SYGVKD. Losses at the gene ends were 4 bases for V and 1 base for J; bases not matched to a gene: 8. CDR3 in amino acids: CAISGVRREGNTGELFF. Here the CDR3 DNA reads TGTGCCATCAGTGGGGTACGACGGGAGGGGAACACCGGGGAGCTGTTTTTT.

This clonotype has at least ten counts. V and J are TRBV7-2 and TRBJ2-7; D is uncertain. The CDR3 spans 12 residues. Deletions cut 3 bases from V and 6 bases from J, with 9 bases between. CDR1 is SGHTA, CDR2 FQGNSA, per germline. Here the CDR3 reads CASSFGVGEQYF. CDR3 nucleotide sequence: TGTGCCAGCAGCTTTGGGGTTGGCGAGCAGTACTTC.

This clonotype has at least ten counts. V is TRBV5-8 and J is TRBJ2-4; D is possibly TRBD1 (6 bases). The CDR3 consists of 15 residues. V lost 1 base, J lost 4 bases, and 12 bases lay in between. CDR1 and CDR2 from the germline V gene are SGHTS and YDEGEE. The CDR3 DNA is TGTGCCAGCAGCTTGACAGGGTTTGAGAAAAACATTCAGTACTTC. Translated: CASSLTGFEKNIQYF.

For this clonotype: At one end, the junction sequence differs from germline, possibly due to a read error. This chain links TRBV7-2 with TRBJ2-1; D not certain. The CDR3 sequence is 14 residues long. Germline CDR1 reads SGHTA; CDR2 reads FQGNSA. CDR3 DNA: TGTGCCAACAGCCCTTATGGGACCTACAATGAGCAGTTCTTC. Translated, it gives CANSPYGTYNEQFF.

The chain recombines TRBV5-1 with TRBJ2-7, with 9 bases identical to TRBD1. This CDR3 region has 16 residues. CDR1 SGHRS and CDR2 YFSETQ come from the germline V gene. With V trimmed by 3 bases and J by 2 bases, 9 bases remained unmatched. The CDR3 DNA follows: TGCGCCAGCAGCTCCCAAGGACAGGGGACTGCCTACGAGCAGTACTTC. The encoded protein is CASSSQGQGTAYEQYF.

This chain connects TRBV15 to TRBJ1-1; D may be TRBD1 (5 bases). With 4 bases removed from V and 4 bases from J, the gap between germline ends came to 13 bases. CDR3 length: 14 residues. The germline gives CDR1 LNHNV, CDR2 YYDKDF (reference sequence). CDR3 region: CATSNVGGGTEAFF. DNA for the CDR3: TGTGCCACCAGCAACGTGGGGGGGGGCACTGAAGCTTTCTTT. Filled out from reference TRBV15 and TRBJ1-1, the complete variable domain reads DAMVIQNPRYQVTQFGKPVTLSCSQTLNHNVMYWYQQKSSQAPKLLFHYYDKDFNNEADTPDNFQSRRPNTSFCFLDIRSPGLGDTAMYLCATSNVGGGTEAFFGQGTRLTVV.

This clonotype came up many times. The chain has TRBV3-1 and TRBJ1-3, with a possible D match to TRBD1 (5 bases). V was clipped by 0 bases and J by 0 bases, with 12 bases between them. Looked up from germline, CDR1 is LGHDT and CDR2 is YNNKEL (reference sequence). This CDR3 contains 17 residues. The CDR3 coding sequence is TGTGCCAGCAGCCAAGATGTTTGGACAAGCTCTGGAAACACCATATATTTT. Translating it yields CASSQDVWTSSGNTIYF.